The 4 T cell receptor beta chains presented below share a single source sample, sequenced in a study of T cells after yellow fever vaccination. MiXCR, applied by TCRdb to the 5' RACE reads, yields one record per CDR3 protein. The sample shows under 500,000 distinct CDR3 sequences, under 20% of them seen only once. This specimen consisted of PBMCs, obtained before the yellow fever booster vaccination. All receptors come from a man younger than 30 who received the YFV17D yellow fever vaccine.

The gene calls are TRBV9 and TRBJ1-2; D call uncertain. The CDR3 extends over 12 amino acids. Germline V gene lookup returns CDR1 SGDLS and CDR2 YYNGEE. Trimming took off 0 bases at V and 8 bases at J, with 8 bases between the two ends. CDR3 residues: CASSVDSRGYTF. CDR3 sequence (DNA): TGTGCCAGCAGCGTAGACAGCAGGGGCTACACCTTC.

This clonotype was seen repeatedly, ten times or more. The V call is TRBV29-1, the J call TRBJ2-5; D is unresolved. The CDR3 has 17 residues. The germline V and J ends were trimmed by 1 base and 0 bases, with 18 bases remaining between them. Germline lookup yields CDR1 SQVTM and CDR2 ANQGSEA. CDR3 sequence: CSVEGVEWKPDQETQYF. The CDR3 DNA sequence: TGCAGCGTTGAAGGAGTTGAATGGAAACCTGACCAAGAGACCCAGTACTTC.

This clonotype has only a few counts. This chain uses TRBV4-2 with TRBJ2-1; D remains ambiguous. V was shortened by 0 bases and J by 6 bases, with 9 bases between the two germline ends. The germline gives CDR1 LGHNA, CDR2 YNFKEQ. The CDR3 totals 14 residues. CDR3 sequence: CASSQDESGNEQFF. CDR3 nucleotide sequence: TGTGCCAGCAGCCAAGATGAATCGGGCAATGAGCAGTTCTTC.

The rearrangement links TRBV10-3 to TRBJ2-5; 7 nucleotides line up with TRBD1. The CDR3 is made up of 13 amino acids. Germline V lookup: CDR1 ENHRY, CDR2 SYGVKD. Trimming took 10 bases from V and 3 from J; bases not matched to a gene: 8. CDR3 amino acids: CATNRGGEETQYF. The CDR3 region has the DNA TGTGCCACCAACAGGGGCGGAGAAGAGACCCAGTACTTC.